This T cell receptor (beta chain) was recorded in a study of T cells in tuberculosis (dated 2018 in TCRdb). Regarding the complete study: The study combined CD1B tetramers and high-throughput TCR immunosequencing to characterize T cells specific for the mycobacterial lipid antigen glucose monomycolate (GMM). With over nine people per group, a South African clinical cohort compared IGRA-negative adolescents, IGRA-positive adolescents with latent tuberculosis, and adults with active tuberculosis. What the research found in general, with its limitations: A classifier using the diverse GMM-specific repertoire reached roughly 87% accuracy (AUROC roughly 0.9), compared with 70% to 75% accuracy using GEM motif frequencies. Compared with IGRA-negative controls, TCR-alpha repertoires from active tuberculosis had smaller mean NN-distances to GMM-specific TCRs, which suggests clonal expansion of these TCRs. Clinical samples were selected based on the availability of cryopreserved specimens, with adults included as active tuberculosis cases and adolescents included as controls. The smaller NN-distances in active tuberculosis patients were driven in part by shorter CDR3-alpha lengths, while the difference seen for TCR-beta was not statistically significant.

At study entry, a tuberculin skin test and the QuantiFERON-TB GOLD In-Tube IGRA were used to screen adolescents for latent tuberculosis infection. Immunosequencing was performed on unsorted cryopreserved PBMC, with 95,000 to 100,000 T cells per clinical donor covered on average. Eleven high schools in the Worcester region of the Western Cape, South Africa, served as enrollment sites for adolescents aged 12 to 18 years. Roughly ten M. tuberculosis-infected adolescents and some 10 uninfected adolescents were selected, with the two groups matched for age and sex. Adolescent PBMC were isolated from freshly drawn heparinized blood by density centrifugation and cryopreserved. In the germline V gene, CDR1 corresponds to LGHNT and CDR2 to FRNRAP. The CDR3 contains 13 residues, cysteine and phenylalanine counted. Of all the DNA, just the CDR3 is kept, 39 bases in frame from base 1. The trim is 0 bases for V and 6 bases for J, with a gap of 6 bases between the germline ends.

TCR libraries were generated with the immunoSEQ multiplex PCR assay, using TCR-beta and/or TCR-alpha/delta assays for each sample. The amplified TCR libraries were sequenced on the Illumina high-throughput platform. On the study's bioinformatics: Clustering and dimensionality reduction were performed using pairwise TCRdist distances among GMM-specific receptors from ex vivo sorted or in vitro expanded T cells. The score assigned to each clinical repertoire was mean NN-distance, meaning the average TCRdist to the nearest 10% of tetramer-positive reference sequences. GEM TCR motif frequency was computed as the fraction of unique TCRs matching known GEM sequences by V/J usage and CDR3 length. Active tuberculosis was classified by linear discriminant analysis with leave-one-out cross-validation, implemented in scikit-learn. TCRdb stores this immuneACCESS table with in-frame sequences only. Part of the clones is absent; in the studies checked, under half of the shortfall reflects unresolved V genes, and no reason is known for the rest. V, J and clone size reflect that table, while D and trimming were determined from the DNA. The sample table holds under 45,000 clones, of which roughly 93% were seen once. Of the sample, about 6.7% is held by the ten largest clones.

As to this clone: What antigen it recognizes has not been identified. There are no base qualities to consult, and no much larger clone falls within one base.

The sample consisted of PBMCs. The sequence came from a donor aged 10-35 years with latent tuberculosis or without tuberculosis infection. Recombination connected TRBV12-5 to TRBJ2-1; the D gene cannot be resolved reliably. The nucleotide sequence reads TGTGCTAGTGGTTTGGTTTCCGGCAATGAGCAGTTCTTC. Its amino acids are CASGLVSGNEQFF.